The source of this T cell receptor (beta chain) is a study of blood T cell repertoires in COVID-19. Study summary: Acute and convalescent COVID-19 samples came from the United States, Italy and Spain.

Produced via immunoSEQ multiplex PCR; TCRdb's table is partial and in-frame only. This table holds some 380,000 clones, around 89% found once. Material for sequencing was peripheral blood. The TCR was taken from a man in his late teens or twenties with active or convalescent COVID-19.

CDR3 sequence reads: CASRPEAGDYGYTF. For the CDR3, the DNA is TGTGCCAGCAGACCTGAGGCCGGGGACTATGGCTACACCTTC. The chain has TRBV6-5 and TRBJ1-2; no definite D call. The CDR3 is 14 residues long. CDR1 and CDR2 (germline): MNHEY, SVGAGI. V lost 6 bases to trimming and J lost 3 bases, with 14 bases between them.